Sequencing of this T cell receptor (beta chain) was carried out in a study of identifying expanded T cells in peripheral blood. Study outcomes and limitations: Over around two and four weeks, about 15 and 19 clones changed, versus 1.2 between replicates. Variance in clone template counts between approximately two-week samples significantly increased with total template count across all healthy donors.

Here immunoSEQ multiplex PCR was the method, and the copy in TCRdb shows in-frame clones only, minus some. The top ten clones hold more than 2.5% of a sample with around 75,000 clones, roughly 88% of them seen once. A word on this clone: Its antigen remains unidentified.

The V end lost 11 bases, the J end lost 5 bases, and 18 bases lay between the germline ends. CDR3 length equals 13 residues. The germline gives CDR1 SNHLY, CDR2 FYNNEI. During the collection period, no donor immune events like infections were recorded. This chain links TRBV2 with TRBJ2-5, with D perhaps matching TRBD2 (6 bases). The sample consisted of blood. This TCR was sampled from a person aged 18-70 years in good health. For the CDR3, the DNA is TGTGCCGGCTCGGGGGTGACGAAGGAGACCCAGTACTTC. It encodes CAGSGVTKETQYF.